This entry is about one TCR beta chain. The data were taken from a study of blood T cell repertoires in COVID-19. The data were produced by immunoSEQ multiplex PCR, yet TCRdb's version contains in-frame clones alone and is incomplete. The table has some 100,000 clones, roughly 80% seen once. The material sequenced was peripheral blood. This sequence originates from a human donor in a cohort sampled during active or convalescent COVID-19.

This CDR3 reads CASSIVRGNSNQPQHF. The CDR3 DNA follows: TGTGCCAGTAGTATAGTCCGGGGGAATAGCAATCAGCCCCAGCATTTT. V is TRBV19 and J is TRBJ1-5, with D maybe TRBD1 (5 bases). This CDR3 is 16 amino acids long. Per the germline V gene, CDR1 is LNHDA and CDR2 is SQIVND (reference sequence). The V and J ends lost 1 base and 0 bases respectively, with 10 bases between them.